This TCR beta chain appears in the sequencing data of a study of blood T cell repertoires in COVID-19. Turning to the study itself: Sample material is recorded as cDNA or gDNA derived from T cells, B-cell-depleted T cells, or PBMCs.

This table comes from immunoSEQ multiplex PCR, and its TCRdb copy is limited to in-frame clones, with some not included. The sample lists 490,000 or so clones; roughly nine tenths were seen once. The V segment lost 6 bases and the J segment 0 bases; nucleotides outside the gene matches: 4. CDR3 length: 14 amino acids. The germline gives CDR1 MNHEY, CDR2 SMNVEV (reference sequence). The genes are TRBV27 and TRBJ2-7, with 8 bases aligning to TRBD1. Input material: PBMCs or T cells enriched from blood (not recorded which). This TCR derives from a woman aged 55 to 70 who had recovered from COVID-19. Here the CDR3 DNA reads TGTGCCAGCAGGGACAGGGCGGACTCCTACGAGCAGTACGTC. Encoded protein: CASRDRADSYEQYV.